These 21 T cell receptor beta chains were sequenced from one sample in a study of CD8 T cells in ankylosing spondylitis (dated by TCRdb to about 2017). Libraries were built with 5' RACE. Sequenced on an Illumina HiSeq 2500. TCRdb passed the public sequencing reads through fastp at Q25 and MiXCR, retaining productive beta sequences. Each entry merges the rows of one CDR3 protein and shows their most common DNA and genes. A total of 200,000 to 300,000 distinct CDR3 sequences appear in this sample, around 7.8% of them only once. The ten largest make up about 6.5% of the sample. Sequenced material: blood, either unsorted or a sorted T cell fraction (not recorded which). All receptors come from a male donor with ankylosing spondylitis or in good health (not recorded which).

This clonotype appeared many times. The chain recombines TRBV7-2 with TRBJ1-1; 8 positions match TRBD1. CDR1 is SGHTA and CDR2 is FQGNSA in the germline V gene. CDR3 length equals 13 residues. The junction had 5 bases not matched to a gene; V was cut back by 3 bases and J by 8 bases. In nucleotides, the CDR3 is TGTGCCAGCAGCTTTCGGACAGGGAGGGAAGCTTTCTTT. The encoded protein is CASSFRTGREAFF. Using reference TRBV7-2 and TRBJ1-1 for the parts outside the CDR3, the full variable domain is GAGVSQSPSNKVTEKGKDVELRCDPISGHTALYWYRQSLGQGLEFLIYFQGNSAPDKSGLPSDRFSAERTGGSVSTLTIQRTQQEDSAVYLCASSFRTGREAFFGQGTRLTVV.

In regard to this clonotype: A much larger clone differs from this one at a single base, so this may be a read error. The V and J genes are TRBV7-6 and TRBJ2-2; D uncertain. CDR3 length: 14 amino acids. CDR1 SGHVS and CDR2 FNYEAQ come from the germline V gene. The V end lost 7 bases, the J end lost 0 bases, and 9 bases lay between the germline ends. The DNA for the CDR3 is TGTGCCAGCAAGATCGCCACGAACACCGGGGAGCTGTTTTTT. Its translation: CASKIATNTGELFF.

This clonotype was seen many times. J is TRBJ1-5 and V is TRBV5-6, with D hard to call. There are 13 residues in the CDR3. Per germline, CDR1 SGHDT and CDR2 YYEEEE. Trimming cost V 4 bases and J 4 bases, with 9 bases left between them. This CDR3 is CASSVGPNQPQHF. CDR3 in DNA: TGTGCCAGCAGCGTGGGTCCAAATCAGCCCCAGCATTTT.

In this sample, this clonotype turned up many times. The chain joins TRBV20-1 to TRBJ1-4; D call uncertain. V lost 0 bases, J lost 8 bases, and 7 bases lay in between. Germline loops: CDR1 DFQATT, CDR2 SNEGSKA (reference sequence). CDR3 length: 12 amino acids. The CDR3 DNA is TGCAGTGCTAGAGATCTAGAGGAAAAACTGTTTTTT. Translating gives CSARDLEEKLFF.

On this clonotype itself: The CDR3 end shows no conserved phenylalanine or tryptophan, and so a read error is likely. V and J are TRBV7-2 and TRBJ2-3; D uncertain. Deletions cut 5 bases from V and 6 bases from J, with 9 bases between. The CDR3 is 12 amino acids. Germline assignment: CDR1 SGHTA and CDR2 FQGNSA. The CDR3 region has the DNA TGTGCCAGCAGCCCACCGACGGATACGCAGTATTTA. Amino acids: CASSPPTDTQYL.

This clonotype was detected many times. The V and J genes are TRBV7-2 and TRBJ2-3; 7 positions match TRBD1. The CDR3 extends over 14 amino acids. Germline-derived CDR1 and CDR2 are SGHTA and FQGNSA. J gave up 0 bases and V 5 bases, and 2 bases lay outside the gene matches. The CDR3 sequence is CASSDRVSTDTQYF. Here the CDR3 DNA reads TGTGCCAGCAGCGACAGGGTTAGCACAGATACGCAGTATTTT.

This clonotype was found many times. This rearrangement joins TRBV29-1 to TRBJ2-1; D may be TRBD2 (6 bases). The germline V gene has CDR1 SQVTM and CDR2 ANQGSEA. The V and J ends lost 7 bases and 6 bases respectively, with 13 bases between them. This CDR3 is built from 12 residues. The CDR3 sequence: CSGGTSANEQFF. CDR3 in DNA: TGCAGCGGCGGGACTTCAGCCAATGAGCAGTTCTTC.

This clonotype was observed at least ten times. The J gene is TRBJ1-1, the V gene TRBV5-6; 8 nucleotides agree with TRBD1. The CDR3 extends over 16 amino acids. The V gene end was trimmed by 0 bases and the J gene end by 1 base; junction bases not matched to a gene: 5. Germline assignment: CDR1 SGHDT and CDR2 YYEEEE. DNA of the CDR3: TGTGCCAGCAGCTTGGACAGGGGGTTCCAGAACACTGAAGCTTTCTTT. As protein: CASSLDRGFQNTEAFF.

This clonotype was seen many times. The chain carries TRBV7-9 and TRBJ2-1, with TRBD2 identical over 8 bases. This CDR3 comprises 17 residues. V shed 5 bases, J shed 9 bases, and the junction held 18 bases outside the gene matches. CDR1 is SEHNR and CDR2 is FQNEAQ in the germline V gene (reference sequence). CDR3 nucleotides: TGTGCCAGCAGCCCCCGGCCGTCAGCGGGGGAACCCCCTGAGCAGTTCTTC. Its protein is CASSPRPSAGEPPEQFF.

CDR3: CASSLGLAGGITDTQYF. Written as DNA, the CDR3 is TGTGCCAGCAGCTTAGGTCTGGCGGGGGGGATCACAGATACGCAGTATTTT. This chain links TRBV7-9 with TRBJ2-3; 9 bases fit TRBD2. Trimming took 1 base from V and 2 from J; bases not matched to a gene: 7. The CDR3 totals 17 residues. Germline V gene data show CDR1 as SEHNR and CDR2 as FQNEAQ (reference sequence). The full variable domain, completed using reference TRBV7-9 and TRBJ2-3, is DTGVSQNPRHKITKRGQNVTFRCDPISEHNRLYWYRQTLGQGPEFLTYFQNEAQLEKSRLLSDRFSAERPKGSFSTLEIQRTEQGDSAMYLCASSLGLAGGITDTQYFGPGTRLTVL.

In this sample, this clonotype turned up many times. The DNA of the CDR3 is TGTGCCAGCAGTTTGCGGCAGGGGGTAGCTGAAGCTTTCTTT. Residues: CASSLRQGVAEAFF. V gene TRBV12-3 or TRBV12-4 combines with J gene TRBJ1-1; 7 bases match TRBD1. This CDR3 has 14 amino acids. J lost 6 bases, V lost 3 bases, and 7 bases had no gene match.

About this clonotype itself: Possible read error: a much larger clone is one base away. The V and J genes are TRBV5-1 and TRBJ2-4; TRBD2 matches at 7 bases. The CDR3 totals 14 residues. Looked up from germline, CDR1 is SGHRS and CDR2 is YFSETQ. CDR3 sequence (DNA): TGCGCCAGCAGTAGGGAGGGGTCCAAAAACATTCAGAACTTC. It encodes CASSREGSKNIQNF.

The chain recombines TRBV20-1 with TRBJ2-7; TRBD2 is a possible D gene (7 bases). V shed 3 bases and J shed 4 bases, with 13 bases lying between them. Germline-derived CDR1 and CDR2 are DFQATT and SNEGSKA (reference sequence). The CDR3 totals 13 residues. The CDR3 region is CSARGEGGYEQYF. CDR3 DNA: TGCAGTGCTAGGGGGGAGGGGGGTTACGAGCAGTACTTC.

As regards this clonotype: This may be a read error, as it is one base from a much larger clone. This sequence joins TRBV12-3 or TRBV12-4 and TRBJ2-4, with D perhaps TRBD2 (6 bases). TRBJ2-1 explains the end of the DNA better; the J call may be wrong. The CDR3 is 12 amino acids. The CDR3 DNA follows: TGTGCCAGCGCTGGGGGGAAAAACATTCAGTTCTTC. Its protein is CASAGGKNIQFF.

This clonotype was seen at least ten times. This chain joins TRBV20-1 and TRBJ2-3, with 8 bases fitting TRBD2. V was pared by 8 bases and J by 1 base, with 11 bases of the junction left unmatched. The CDR3 has 15 amino acids. Germline-derived CDR1 and CDR2 are DFQATT and SNEGSKA (reference sequence). CDR3 protein: CSLRTAGVRTDTQYF. CDR3 DNA sequence: TGCAGTCTTCGTACAGCGGGAGTCCGCACAGATACGCAGTATTTT.

This clonotype was picked up a small number of times. The chain carries TRBV19 and TRBJ1-5; 8 nucleotides agree with TRBD1. CDR1 and CDR2 (germline): LNHDA, SQIVND (reference sequence). Germline trimming cut 8 bases from V and 0 bases from J; bases unmatched to any gene: 9. This CDR3 contains 16 residues. The CDR3 nucleotides read TGTGCCAGTTCCATGAACAGGGGGTATAGCAATCAGCCCCAGCATTTT. Its translation is CASSMNRGYSNQPQHF. The full variable domain, with the rest looked up from reference TRBV19 and TRBJ1-5, is DGGITQSPKYLFRKEGQNVTLSCEQNLNHDAMYWYRQDPGQGLRLIYYSQIVNDFQKGDIAEGYSVSREKKESFPLTVTSAQKNPTAFYLCASSMNRGYSNQPQHFGDGTRLSIL.

This clonotype occurred many times. This rearrangement joins TRBV14 to TRBJ1-2; a weak D match, TRBD1 (6 bases). The CDR3 loop spans 15 amino acids. Trimming took off 3 bases at V and 8 bases at J, with 19 bases between the two ends. CDR1 is SGHDN and CDR2 is FVKESK in the germline V gene. The CDR3 region has the DNA TGTGCCAGCAGCCAGCTGACAGGCGTAAACGGAGGCTACACCTTC. This sequence encodes CASSQLTGVNGGYTF.

In its sample, this clonotype was seen many times. This sequence joins TRBV5-1 and TRBJ2-2; the D is unclear. Germline V CDR1 and CDR2: SGHRS, YFSETQ. The CDR3 sequence is 11 residues long. Trimming shortened V by 2 bases and J by 6 bases, and 2 bases separated the two germline ends. CDR3 protein: CASSLSGELFF. The CDR3 region has the DNA TGCGCCAGCAGCTTATCCGGGGAGCTGTTTTTT.

This clonotype was recorded at least ten times. The gene calls are TRBV3-1 and TRBJ2-7; tentatively, D is TRBD2 (5 bases). The CDR3 contains 15 residues. V lost 0 bases and J 0 bases, leaving 9 bases between the germline ends. Germline lookup yields CDR1 LGHDT and CDR2 YNNKEL (reference sequence). CDR3 in DNA: TGTGCCAGCAGCCAAGAGGCGGGTTCCTCCTACGAGCAGTACTTC. Its protein is CASSQEAGSSYEQYF.

This clonotype appeared many times. The chain combines TRBV7-9 with TRBJ2-7, with a weak D call TRBD2 (6 bases). The CDR3 contains 15 residues. CDR1 and CDR2 from the germline V gene are SEHNR and FQNEAQ (reference sequence). V was clipped by 1 base and J by 2 bases, with 12 bases between them. In DNA, the CDR3 is TGTGCCAGCAGCTTAGAGGGGCGGGACCCCTACGAGCAGTACTTC. Amino acid sequence: CASSLEGRDPYEQYF.

This clonotype was picked up a small number of times. The rearrangement uses TRBV12-3 or TRBV12-4 and TRBJ1-3; D is undetermined. The CDR3 totals 15 residues. V dropped 2 bases and J dropped 0 bases, with 8 bases sitting between them. The CDR3 DNA follows: TGTGCCAGCAGTTTACCGGCAGCCTCTGGAAACACCATATATTTT. Protein sequence: CASSLPAASGNTIYF.